The T cell receptor beta chain under discussion was sequenced for a study of T cell responses to AZD1222 COVID-19 vaccine. CDR1 is SGHDT and CDR2 is YYEEEE in the germline V gene. The CDR3 spans 15 residues. V was pared by 6 bases and J by 1 base, with 16 bases between. TCRdb's copy holds only in-frame clones and misses some; the assay was immunoSEQ multiplex PCR. The table lists 150,000 to 200,000 clones, 70% to 90% of them singletons. V is TRBV5-6 and J is TRBJ2-5, with D perhaps matching TRBD1 or TRBD2 (6 bases each). This specimen consisted of peripheral blood, obtained on day 0 of AZD1222 vaccination. The receptor was derived from an adult in good health. CDR3 in amino acids: CASTFWRGAQETQYF. CDR3 nucleotides: TGTGCCAGCACCTTCTGGAGGGGGGCCCAAGAGACCCAGTACTTC.